This T cell receptor (beta chain) was identified during a study of blood T cell repertoires in COVID-19. On the study more broadly: Whether acute or convalescent, the COVID-19 samples came from the United States, Italy and Spain. T cells, B-cell-depleted T cells, or PBMCs provided the cDNA or gDNA that served as material.

In Seattle, patients joined the study during active infection and were tracked longitudinally. Per germline, CDR1 MNHEY and CDR2 SVGAGI. The CDR3 length is 15 residues. V dropped 0 bases and J dropped 8 bases, with 15 bases sitting between them. As processed by the authors: Reference gene primer amplification yielded estimated nucleated cell counts. Only in-frame clones appear in the TCRdb table, and some are missing; sequencing was by immunoSEQ multiplex PCR. V, J and clone size are taken as reported in that table, and D and trimming were inferred from the DNA itself. The top ten hold around 2% of the sample, which has approximately 45,000 clones, around 87% seen once.

The chain recombines TRBV6-5 with TRBJ2-3, with D possibly being TRBD2 (5 bases). Sequenced: peripheral blood. The clonotype comes from a woman older than 75 with COVID-19, enrolled during active disease. This CDR3 is CASSYSRRRAGTQYF. CDR3 coding DNA: TGTGCCAGCAGTTACTCGCGGCGGCGTGCGGGTACGCAGTATTTT.